The entry below gives a single T cell receptor (beta chain) sequence along with its context. What it binds is unknown. These data originate in a study of shared clonotypes between healthy human individuals. On the study more broadly: Plates per donor: three CD4 naive, three CD4 memory, two CD8 naive, one CD8 memory.

The authors distributed each subset's genomic DNA evenly over several immunoSEQ plates. Data came from immunoSEQ multiplex PCR; TCRdb stores just in-frame clones and leaves some out. The repertoire has about 980,000 clones, over 75% of them found once; the top ten carry around 1.4%. The CDR3 is 11 residues long. Study outcomes and limitations: The authors expected sequencing depth to affect clonotype sharing among donors. Rarefaction revealed incomplete sorted-subset sequencing despite large depth.

This clonotype originated in a man between 18 and 29 years old in good health. This sequence joins TRBV21-1 and TRBJ1-5. TRBV21-1 is a documented pseudogene. The source material was memory CD4+ T cells sorted from blood. The subset is: CD45RA-negative fraction. The CDR3 loop is CAHIMDQPQHF. The CDR3 DNA is TGTGCCCATATTATGGACCAGCCCCAGCATTTT.